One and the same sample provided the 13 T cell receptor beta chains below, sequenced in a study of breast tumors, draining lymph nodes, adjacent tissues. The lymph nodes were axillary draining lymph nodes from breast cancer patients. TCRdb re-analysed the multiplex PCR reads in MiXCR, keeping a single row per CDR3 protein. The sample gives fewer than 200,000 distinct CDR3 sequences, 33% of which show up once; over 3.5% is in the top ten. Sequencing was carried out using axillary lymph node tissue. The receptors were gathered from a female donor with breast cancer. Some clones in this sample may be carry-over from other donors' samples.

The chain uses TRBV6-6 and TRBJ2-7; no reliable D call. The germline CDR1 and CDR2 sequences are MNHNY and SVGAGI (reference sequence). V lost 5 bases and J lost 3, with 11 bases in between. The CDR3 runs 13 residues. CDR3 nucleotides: TGTGCCAGCAGTCTCGACGGGTTCTACGAGCAGTACTTC. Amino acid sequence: CASSLDGFYEQYF.

CDR3 amino acids: CASSQEAAQPNSPLHF. In nucleotides, the CDR3 is TGTGCCAGCAGCCAAGAGGCTGCCCAGCCAAATTCACCCCTCCACTTT. V usage is TRBV5-5 and J usage is TRBJ1-6, with D hard to call. There are 16 residues in the CDR3. With 4 bases removed from V and 7 bases from J, the gap between germline ends came to 18 bases. Germline V CDR1 and CDR2: SGHKS, YYEKEE (reference sequence). Full variable domain (rest looked up from reference TRBV5-5 and TRBJ1-6): DAGVTQSPTHLIKTRGQQVTLRCSPISGHKSVSWYQQVLGQGPQFIFQYYEKEERGRGNFPDRFSARQFPNYSSELNVNALLLGDSALYLCASSQEAAQPNSPLHFGNGTRLTVT.

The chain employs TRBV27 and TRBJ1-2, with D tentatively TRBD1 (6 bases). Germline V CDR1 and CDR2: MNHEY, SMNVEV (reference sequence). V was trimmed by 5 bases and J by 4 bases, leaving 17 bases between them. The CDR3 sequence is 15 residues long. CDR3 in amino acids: CASSITGLLSYGYTF. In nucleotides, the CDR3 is TGTGCCAGCAGTATCACAGGGCTGTTGTCCTATGGCTACACCTTC.

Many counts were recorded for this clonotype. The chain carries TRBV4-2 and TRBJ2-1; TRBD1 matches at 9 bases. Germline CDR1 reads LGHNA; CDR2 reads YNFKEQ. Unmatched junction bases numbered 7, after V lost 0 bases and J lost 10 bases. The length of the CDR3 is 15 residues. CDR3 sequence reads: CASSQDPGTGNEQFF. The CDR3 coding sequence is TGTGCCAGCAGCCAAGATCCCGGGACAGGGAACGAGCAGTTCTTC.

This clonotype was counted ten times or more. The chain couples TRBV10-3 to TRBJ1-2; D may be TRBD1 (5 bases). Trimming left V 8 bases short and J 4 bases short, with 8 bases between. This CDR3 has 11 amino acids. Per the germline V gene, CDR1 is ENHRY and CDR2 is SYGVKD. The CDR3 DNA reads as TGTGCCATCTACGGGGGCTATGGCTACACCTTC. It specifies CAIYGGYGYTF.

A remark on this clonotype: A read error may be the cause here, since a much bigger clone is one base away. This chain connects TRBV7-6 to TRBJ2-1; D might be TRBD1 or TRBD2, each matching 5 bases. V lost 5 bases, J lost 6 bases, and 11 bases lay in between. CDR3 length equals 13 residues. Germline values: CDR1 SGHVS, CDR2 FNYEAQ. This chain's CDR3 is CASSRGPINEQFF. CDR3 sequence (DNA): TGTGCCAGCAGCCGGGGACCGATCAATGAGCAGTTCTTC.

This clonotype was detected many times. CDR3 DNA: TGCAGTGCCGGTGAGGGTCCCGGGGAGCTGTTTTTT. Its protein product is CSAGEGPGELFF. This chain uses TRBV20-1 with TRBJ2-2; a possible D gene is TRBD2 (5 bases). CDR3 length equals 12 residues. Germline values: CDR1 DFQATT, CDR2 SNEGSKA (reference sequence). Trimming shortened V by 6 bases and J by 6 bases, and 11 bases separated the two germline ends.

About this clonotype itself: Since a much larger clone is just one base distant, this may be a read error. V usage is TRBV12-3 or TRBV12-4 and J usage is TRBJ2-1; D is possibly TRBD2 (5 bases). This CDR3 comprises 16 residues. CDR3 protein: CASSSPTRRPYSEQFF. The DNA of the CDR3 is TGTGCCAGCAGTTCCCCGACCCGGAGGCCCTACAGTGAGCAGTTCTTC.

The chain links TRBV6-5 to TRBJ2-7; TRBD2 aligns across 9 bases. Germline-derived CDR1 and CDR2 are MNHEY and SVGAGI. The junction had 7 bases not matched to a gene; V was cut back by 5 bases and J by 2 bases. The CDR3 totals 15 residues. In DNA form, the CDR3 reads TGTGCCAGCAGTCCTCAGACTAGCGGAGCCTACGAGCAGTACTTC. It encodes CASSPQTSGAYEQYF.

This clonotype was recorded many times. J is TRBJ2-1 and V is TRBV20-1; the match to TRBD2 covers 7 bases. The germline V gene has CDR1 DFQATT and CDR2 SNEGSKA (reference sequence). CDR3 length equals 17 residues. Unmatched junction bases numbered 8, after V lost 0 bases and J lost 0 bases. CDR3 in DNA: TGCAGTGCTAGAGATCTAGAATCGGGAGGCTCCTACAATGAGCAGTTCTTC. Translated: CSARDLESGGSYNEQFF.

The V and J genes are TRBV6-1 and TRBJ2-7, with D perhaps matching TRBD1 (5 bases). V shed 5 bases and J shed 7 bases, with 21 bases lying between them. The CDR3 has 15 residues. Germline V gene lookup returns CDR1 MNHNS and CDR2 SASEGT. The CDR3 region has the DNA TGTGCCAGCAGTCAGTCGAGTCCCCAGGGAAGGGAGCAGTACTTC. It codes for CASSQSSPQGREQYF.

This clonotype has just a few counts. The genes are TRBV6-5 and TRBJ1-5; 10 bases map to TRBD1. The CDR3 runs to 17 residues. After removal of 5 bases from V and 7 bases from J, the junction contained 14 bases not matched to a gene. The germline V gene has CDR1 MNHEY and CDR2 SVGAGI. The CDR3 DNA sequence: TGTGCCAGCAGTCCCTCCCCCCCCTGGGACAGGGGCCAGCCCCAGCATTTT. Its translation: CASSPSPPWDRGQPQHF.

This CDR3 reads CASSPPTRAGYNEQFF. In DNA, the CDR3 is TGTGCCAGCAGTCCTCCGACTAGGGCGGGCTACAATGAGCAGTTCTTC. This chain connects TRBV6-5 to TRBJ2-1; a possible D gene is TRBD2 (6 bases). The CDR3 contains 16 residues. V was trimmed by 5 bases and J by 3 bases, leaving 17 bases between them. Germline CDR1 is MNHEY and CDR2 is SVGAGI.